Sequencing of this T cell receptor (beta chain) was carried out in a study of STAT5B mutations in CD4+ large granular lymphocyte leukemia. Findings of the study overall: Top patient clones used TRBV06 genes more often: 8/27 versus 2/35 in controls.

A remark on this clone: The target antigen is unknown.

Libraries were prepared by immunoSEQ multiplex PCR; TCRdb keeps only in-frame clonotypes and omits some of them. Of tens of thousands of clones listed, about 70% are singletons. Trimming took 6 bases from V and 3 from J, leaving 14 bases between them. CDR3 size: 14 residues. Looked up from germline, CDR1 is MNHEY and CDR2 is SVGAGI. The chain uses TRBV6-5 and TRBJ1-2; D is ambiguous. The sample comprised CD4+ T cells from blood buffy coats. The source is a human donor in good health. CDR3 region: CASRNPPPDYGYTF. In DNA form, the CDR3 reads TGTGCCAGCAGAAACCCCCCGCCGGACTATGGCTACACCTTC.